This T cell receptor (beta chain) emerged from a study of blood T cells in healthy people across ages. Study overall: Template switching caught about one barcoded beta molecule for each two T cells.

Whole-study results and caveats: Both naive CD4+ cell counts and diversity were greater in long-lived donors than in aged donors.

Together with a sample-barcoded 5' primer, a J-beta primer mix was included in a second PCR lasting roughly 6 to 12 cycles. TCRdb re-analysed the 5' RACE reads in MiXCR, keeping a single row per CDR3 protein. The sample records more than 500,000 distinct CDR3 sequences, about 25% being singletons. V lost 3 bases, J lost 3 bases, and 11 bases lay in between. The CDR3 covers 15 residues. From germline, CDR1 is SGHTA and CDR2 FQGNSA. In this sample, this clonotype turned up a few times. Its antigen is as yet unknown. Peripheral blood samples of roughly 10 milliliters were drawn from each donor. The chain carries TRBV7-2 and TRBJ1-4, with TRBD1 as a possible D gene (6 bases). Specimen: blood. The sequence was obtained from a woman aged 70-85 years in good health. DNA for the CDR3: TGTGCCAGCAGCTTTCGTAGGGGGTCTAATGAAAAACTGTTTTTT. Amino acids: CASSFRRGSNEKLFF. Based on the CDR3 plus reference TRBV7-2 and TRBJ1-4, the full variable domain is GAGVSQSPSNKVTEKGKDVELRCDPISGHTALYWYRQSLGQGLEFLIYFQGNSAPDKSGLPSDRFSAERTGGSVSTLTIQRTQQEDSAVYLCASSFRRGSNEKLFFGSGTQLSVL.